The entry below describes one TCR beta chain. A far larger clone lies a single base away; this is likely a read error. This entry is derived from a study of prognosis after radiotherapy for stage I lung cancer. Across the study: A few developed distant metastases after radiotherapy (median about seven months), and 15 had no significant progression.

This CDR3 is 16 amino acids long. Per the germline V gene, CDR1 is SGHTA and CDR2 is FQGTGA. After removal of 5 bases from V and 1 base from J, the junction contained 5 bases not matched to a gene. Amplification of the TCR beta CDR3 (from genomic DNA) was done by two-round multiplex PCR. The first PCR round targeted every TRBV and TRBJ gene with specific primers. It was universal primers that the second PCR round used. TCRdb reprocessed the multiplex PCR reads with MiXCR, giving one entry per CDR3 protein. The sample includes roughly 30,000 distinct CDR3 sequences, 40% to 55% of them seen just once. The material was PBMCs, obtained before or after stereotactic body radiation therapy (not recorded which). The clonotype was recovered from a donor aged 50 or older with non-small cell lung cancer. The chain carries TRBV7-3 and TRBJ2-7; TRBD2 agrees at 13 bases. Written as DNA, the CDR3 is TGTGCCAGCAGCCCTGGACTAGCGGGGGAATCCTACGAGCAGTACTTC. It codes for CASSPGLAGESYEQYF.